This TCR beta chain emerged from a study of T cells expressing NK-cell markers (dated by TCRdb to the early 2020s). Looking at the study overall: Fewer than ten donors provided sorted CD3+CD56+NKG2C+, CD3+CD56+NKG2C- and CD3+CD56-NKG2C+ T-cell subsets, whose TCR beta-chain repertoires were profiled. Among the eight sequenced donors, only one was HCMV-seronegative, while the other seven were HCMV-seropositive. The eight sequenced donors were randomly selected healthy volunteers, three men and five women. The libraries were sequenced on Illumina HiSeq 2000/2500, MiSeq or NextSeq, producing 2 x 150 bp reads. On the study overall, not on this receptor specifically: For over five donors, the dominant CD3+CD56+NKG2C+ clonotypes were among the top 10 CD8+ clonotypes and accounted for 1.0-7.0% of CD8+ T cells. Whether the expanded NKG2C-expressing T cell clones were specific for HCMV antigens was left unclear. Those dominant clonotypes were again the most abundant among CD3+CD56-NKG2C+ cells in a few donors, at about 25-65%.

The sample was run on an Illumina HiSeq 2000. TCR beta cDNA libraries were made by 5'RACE template switching that added a universal primer site and unique molecular identifiers. cDNA synthesis was primed from the TCR beta constant segment, followed by two successive PCR amplification steps. The study's own analysis went as follows. Reads were demultiplexed and grouped by UMI with MIGEC, and clonotypes were assembled and quantified with MiTCR. Only TCR cDNA sequences supported by at least two reads were kept to exclude erroneous sequences. The tcR package was used for downstream repertoire analysis, with clonotypes matched between fractions based on CDR3 nucleotide sequence plus V segment. VDJmatch was used to annotate antigen specificity against VDJdb, with one amino acid substitution in CDR3 permitted. TCRdb reprocessed the reads and assigns one entry to each CDR3 protein sequence, leaving out DNA. What appears here as the V and J calls and clone size reflects TCRdb's work, not the paper's. The sample has roughly 430,000 distinct CDR3 sequences on record. Of the sample, approximately 6.8% falls within the top ten clones.

To determine HCMV serostatus, a commercial ELISA kit was used to detect HCMV-specific IgG in serum. Peripheral blood mononuclear cells were isolated from blood by Ficoll density gradient centrifugation. CDR1 and CDR2 are drawn from the germline V gene: SGHDN, FVKESK. The CDR3 runs 12 residues from the cysteine to the phenylalanine. No DNA appears here. As to this clonotype: Its antigen is not yet known.

The rearrangement combines TRBV14 with TRBJ1-2. Sequenced input: blood T cells: a sorted CD56 or NKG2C T cell subset, CD4+ or CD8+ T cells, or bulk PBMC T cells (not recorded which). The receptor was isolated from a woman aged 18-70 years in good health. The CDR3 here reads CASSKEDYGYTF.